This TCR beta chain was retrieved from a study of T cells after yellow fever vaccination. In making TCR cDNA, 5'RACE template switching added a universal primer site and UMIs to it. One entry per CDR3 protein, called by TCRdb with MiXCR from the 5' RACE reads. The sample includes 450,000 to 550,000 distinct CDR3 sequences, under 25% seen only once; the top ten take roughly an eighth. The study, taken as a whole, reports: The booster response re-showed most primary clones: around 96% CD4, about 89% CD8.

V was shortened by 1 base and J by 0 bases, with 6 bases between the two germline ends. The CDR3 consists of 13 residues. Germline lookup yields CDR1 DFQATT and CDR2 SNEGSKA (reference sequence). In this sample, this clonotype turned up a few times. Its antigen is undetermined. Sequenced material: PBMCs, taken 15 days after the yellow fever booster vaccination. The TCR sequence derives from a man aged 30 to 45 who received the YFV17D yellow fever vaccine. V usage is TRBV20-1 and J usage is TRBJ1-1, with D uncertain. In DNA, the CDR3 is TGCAGTGCTAGAGTACTGATGAACACTGAAGCTTTCTTT. Translated, it gives CSARVLMNTEAFF.